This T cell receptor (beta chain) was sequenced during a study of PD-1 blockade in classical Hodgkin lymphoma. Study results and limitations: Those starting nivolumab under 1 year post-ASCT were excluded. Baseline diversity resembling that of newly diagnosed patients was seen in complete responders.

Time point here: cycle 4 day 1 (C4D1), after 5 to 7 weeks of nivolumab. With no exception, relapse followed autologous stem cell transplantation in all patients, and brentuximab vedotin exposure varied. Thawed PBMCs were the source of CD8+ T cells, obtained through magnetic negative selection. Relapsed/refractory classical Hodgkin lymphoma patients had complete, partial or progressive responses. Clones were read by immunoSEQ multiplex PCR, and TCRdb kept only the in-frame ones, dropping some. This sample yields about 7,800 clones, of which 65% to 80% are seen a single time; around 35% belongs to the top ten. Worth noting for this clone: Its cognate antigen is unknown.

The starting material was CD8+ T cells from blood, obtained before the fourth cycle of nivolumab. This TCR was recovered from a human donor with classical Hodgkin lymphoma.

The CDR3 spells CASSPGQNYEQYF. The CDR3 region has the DNA TGTGCCAGTAGTCCGGGACAGAACTACGAGCAGTACTTC. The gene calls are TRBV19 and TRBJ2-7; 7 bases fit TRBD1. This CDR3 region has 13 residues. The junction had 4 bases not matched to a gene; V was cut back by 5 bases and J by 3 bases. Germline-derived CDR1 and CDR2 are LNHDA and SQIVND (reference sequence). Together with reference TRBV19 and TRBJ2-7, the CDR3 gives the full variable domain: DGGITQSPKYLFRKEGQNVTLSCEQNLNHDAMYWYRQDPGQGLRLIYYSQIVNDFQKGDIAEGYSVSREKKESFPLTVTSAQKNPTAFYLCASSPGQNYEQYFGPGTRLTVT.